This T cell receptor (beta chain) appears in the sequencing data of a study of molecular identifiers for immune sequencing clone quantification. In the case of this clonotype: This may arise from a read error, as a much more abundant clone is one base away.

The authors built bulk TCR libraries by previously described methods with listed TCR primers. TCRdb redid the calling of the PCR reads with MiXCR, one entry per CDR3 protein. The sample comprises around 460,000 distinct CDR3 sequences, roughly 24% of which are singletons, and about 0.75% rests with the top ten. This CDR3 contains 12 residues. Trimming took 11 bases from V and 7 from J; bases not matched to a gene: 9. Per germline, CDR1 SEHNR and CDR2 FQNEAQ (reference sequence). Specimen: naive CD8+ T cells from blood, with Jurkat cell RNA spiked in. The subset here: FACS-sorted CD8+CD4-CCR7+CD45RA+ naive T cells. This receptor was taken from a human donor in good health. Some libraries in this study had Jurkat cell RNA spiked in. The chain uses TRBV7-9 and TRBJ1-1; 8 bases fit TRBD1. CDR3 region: CAGNCGTGEAFF. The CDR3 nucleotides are TGTGCCGGAAATTGCGGGACAGGTGAAGCTTTCTTT.